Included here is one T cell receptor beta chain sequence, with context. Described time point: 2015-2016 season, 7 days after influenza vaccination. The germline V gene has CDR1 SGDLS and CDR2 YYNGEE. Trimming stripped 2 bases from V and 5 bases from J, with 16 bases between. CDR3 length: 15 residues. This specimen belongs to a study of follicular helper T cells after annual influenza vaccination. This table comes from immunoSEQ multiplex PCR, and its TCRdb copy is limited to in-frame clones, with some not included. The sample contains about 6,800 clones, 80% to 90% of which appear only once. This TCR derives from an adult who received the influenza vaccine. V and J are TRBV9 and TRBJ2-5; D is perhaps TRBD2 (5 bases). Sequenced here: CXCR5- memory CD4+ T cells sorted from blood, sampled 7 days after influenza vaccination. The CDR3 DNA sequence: TGTGCCAGCAGCGTCGGGGTCCTACATTGGGAGACCCAGTACTTC. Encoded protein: CASSVGVLHWETQYF.